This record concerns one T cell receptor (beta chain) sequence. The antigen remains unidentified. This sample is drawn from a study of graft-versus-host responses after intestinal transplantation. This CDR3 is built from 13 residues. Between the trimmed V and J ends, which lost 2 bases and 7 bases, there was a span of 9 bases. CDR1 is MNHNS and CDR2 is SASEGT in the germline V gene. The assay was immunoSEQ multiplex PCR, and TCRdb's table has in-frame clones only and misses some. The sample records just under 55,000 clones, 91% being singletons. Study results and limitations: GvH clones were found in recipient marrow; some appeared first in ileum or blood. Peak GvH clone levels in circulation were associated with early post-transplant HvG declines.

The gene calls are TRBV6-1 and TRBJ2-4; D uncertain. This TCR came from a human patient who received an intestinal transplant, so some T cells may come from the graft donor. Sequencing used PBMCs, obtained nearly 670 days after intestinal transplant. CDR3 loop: CASSESGLNIQYF. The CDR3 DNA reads TGTGCCAGCAGTGAATCCGGCCTGAACATTCAGTACTTC.